The 9 T cell receptor beta chains below come from one sample, sequenced in a study of human T cells and chemical hapten exposure (dated by TCRdb to about 2021). Receptor amplification or capture employed RACE. The sequencer listed for this sample is NextSeq 500. TCRdb trimmed public reads at Q25 via fastp, called clones via MiXCR and kept in-frame beta chains. Every CDR3 protein is listed once, alongside the most common genes and DNA of its rows. Recorded for this sample are approximately 70,000 distinct CDR3 sequences; about 9.4% of them occurred a single time. The ten biggest clones cover approximately 3% of the sample. The time point tag for this specimen amounts to: patch test 1, 2 weeks after DPC sensitization. The intended sense of this specimen's treatment or condition label: therapeutic diphenylcyclopropenone sensitization with weekly scalp DPC. The sample here was whole blood, taken in connection with sensitization to the hapten diphenylcyclopropenone (DPC). The receptor set was obtained from a woman in her 40s with alopecia areata. Some clones in this sample may be carry-over from other donors' samples.

This clonotype was counted many times. The rearrangement uses TRBV5-4 and TRBJ2-1; 8 nucleotides align to TRBD2. Trimming took 4 bases from V and 4 from J; bases not matched to a gene: 7. The CDR3 extends over 15 amino acids. Germline V CDR1 and CDR2: SGHNT, YYREEE (reference sequence). The CDR3 coding sequence is TGTGCCAGCAGCCCCCCTGCGGGGGGTTACAATGAGCAGTTCTTC. Amino acid sequence: CASSPPAGGYNEQFF.

This clonotype was seen more than once but under ten times. J is TRBJ2-1 and V is TRBV11-2; no clear D gene. V was pared by 0 bases and J by 0 bases, with 6 bases between. The CDR3 has 15 residues. Germline V CDR1 and CDR2: SGHAT, FQNNGV. CDR3 sequence (DNA): TGTGCCAGCAGCTTAGAAAGGAGCTCCTACAATGAGCAGTTCTTC. It codes for CASSLERSSYNEQFF.

This clonotype was counted at least ten times. No DNA is shown, since the ends of the CDR3 on it are uncertain; the CDR3 is the one TCRdb lists. The gene calls are TRBV12-3 or TRBV12-4 and TRBJ2-4; TRBD1 is the table's D call, not checked against the DNA. The CDR3 extends over 16 residues, inclusive of both ends. The CDR3 loop reads CASSTSTGLAKNIQYF.

This clonotype was recorded many times. V and J are TRBV6-6 and TRBJ2-1; a weak D match, TRBD1 (5 bases). The CDR3 sequence is 15 residues long. Deletions cut 7 bases from V and 0 bases from J, with 13 bases between. Germline V gene lookup returns CDR1 MNHNY and CDR2 SVGAGI (reference sequence). The CDR3 region is CASKSRGSSYNEQFF. The CDR3 nucleotides read TGTGCCAGCAAAAGTAGGGGTAGCTCCTACAATGAGCAGTTCTTC.

As to this clonotype: This clone may be a read error of a much larger clone one base away. V usage is TRBV5-1 and J usage is TRBJ2-2; D is uncertain. V dropped 4 bases and J dropped 9 bases, with 19 bases sitting between them. Germline CDR1 SGHRS, CDR2 YFSETQ. This CDR3 has 15 residues. The CDR3: CASSPRAGNARELFF. DNA of the CDR3: TGCGCCAGCAGCCCCCGTGCTGGTAACGCCAGGGAGCTGTTTTTT.

The rearrangement links TRBV29-1 to TRBJ2-7; TRBD2 is a possible D gene (5 bases). This CDR3 has 11 residues. Trimming cost V 5 bases and J 3 bases, with 8 bases left between them. Germline CDR1 SQVTM, CDR2 ANQGSEA. CDR3 region: CSVTGSYEQYF. The DNA for the CDR3 is TGCAGCGTTACGGGGAGCTACGAGCAGTACTTC.

On this clonotype itself: Mismatch with germline at one junction end may stem from a read error. V gene TRBV12-3 or TRBV12-4 combines with J gene TRBJ1-1; TRBD1 matches 7 bases. CDR3 length equals 12 residues. CDR3 region: CASRGSDRPRGF. The CDR3 coding sequence is TGTGCCAGCAGGGGGTCGGACAGGCCCCGAGGGTTT.

In its sample, this clonotype was seen many times. This chain uses TRBV14 with TRBJ2-1; D not certain. The CDR3 consists of 18 residues. CDR1 is SGHDN and CDR2 is FVKESK in the germline V gene. Trimming left V 6 bases short and J 2 bases short, with 23 bases between. CDR3 sequence reads: CASSAIPSRRLTYNEQFF. The CDR3 DNA reads TGTGCCAGCAGTGCAATCCCCAGTCGACGGCTAACCTACAATGAGCAGTTCTTC.

This clonotype was seen repeatedly, ten times or more. In DNA, the CDR3 is TGTGCCACCAGCAGAGAGGTGCCCCTTATCACGCGGACAGATACGCAGTATTTT. Its translation is CATSREVPLITRTDTQYF. The genes are TRBV15 and TRBJ2-3; D call uncertain. Trimming left V 0 bases short and J 3 bases short, with 19 bases between. The germline V gene has CDR1 LNHNV and CDR2 YYDKDF (reference sequence). The CDR3 consists of 18 residues. Drawing the rest from reference TRBV15 and TRBJ2-3, the complete variable domain is DAMVIQNPRYQVTQFGKPVTLSCSQTLNHNVMYWYQQKSSQAPKLLFHYYDKDFNNEADTPDNFQSRRPNTSFCFLDIRSPGLGDTAMYLCATSREVPLITRTDTQYFGPGTRLTVL.